This is a list of T cell receptor beta chains from one sample in a study of shared clonotypes between healthy human individuals. Using immunoSEQ multiplex PCR, the repertoire was profiled, and TCRdb retains in-frame clones only, with some absent. Of about 2.4 million clones listed, around nine tenths are singletons. Sequences were obtained from naive CD4+ T cells sorted from blood. The receptors stem from a young man in good health. Both conserved end residues are part of each CDR3. D genes are given only for firm matches. Clone size appears in some rows only: once, few, many, or a class for an expanded clone.

d_call: .
clone_size: .
v_call: TRBV7-6
j_call: TRBJ2-1
cdr3_aa: CASSLQESSYNEQFF
cdr3_nt: TGTGCCAGCAGCTTACAGGAGAGCTCCTACAATGAGCAGTTCTTC

d_call: .
clone_size: .
v_call: TRBV6-1
j_call: TRBJ1-2
cdr3_aa: CASSDSQAYYGYTF
cdr3_nt: TGTGCCAGCAGTGATTCACAGGCGTACTATGGCTACACCTTC

d_call: TRBD1
clone_size: .
v_call: TRBV29-1
j_call: TRBJ2-7
cdr3_aa: CSVGQGGYEQYF
cdr3_nt: TGCAGCGTCGGACAGGGGGGGTACGAGCAGTACTTC

d_call: .
clone_size: .
v_call: TRBV19
j_call: TRBJ1-5
cdr3_aa: CASSPTTEIRDQPQHF
cdr3_nt: TGTGCCAGTAGTCCTACGACAGAAATTAGAGATCAGCCCCAGCATTTT

d_call: TRBD2
clone_size: .
v_call: TRBV10-2
j_call: TRBJ2-3
cdr3_aa: CASSVAGAPTDTQYF
cdr3_nt: TGCGCCAGCAGTGTAGCGGGGGCTCCCACAGATACGCAGTATTTT

d_call: TRBD1
clone_size: .
v_call: TRBV6-5
j_call: TRBJ2-1
cdr3_aa: CASTHGDRGRLRQFF
cdr3_nt: TGTGCCAGCACCCACGGGGACAGGGGGCGTTTACGTCAGTTCTTC

d_call: TRBD1
clone_size: .
v_call: TRBV11-2
j_call: TRBJ2-1
cdr3_aa: CASSPQGAAYNEQFF
cdr3_nt: TGTGCCAGCAGCCCTCAGGGGGCCGCCTACAATGAGCAGTTCTTC

d_call: .
clone_size: once
v_call: TRBV7-6
j_call: TRBJ2-3
cdr3_aa: CASSLVVGAGTSTDTQYF
cdr3_nt: TGTGCCAGCAGCTTAGTCGTTGGGGCGGGTACGAGCACAGATACGCAGTATTTT

d_call: .
clone_size: .
v_call: TRBV7-2
j_call: TRBJ1-1
cdr3_aa: CASSPGARGANTEAFF
cdr3_nt: TGTGCCAGCAGCCCAGGGGCCCGGGGCGCAAACACTGAAGCTTTCTTT

d_call: TRBD2
clone_size: .
v_call: TRBV6-5
j_call: TRBJ2-7
cdr3_aa: CASSRGLEDYEQYF
cdr3_nt: TGTGCCAGCAGTCGAGGACTAGAGGATTACGAGCAGTACTTC

d_call: TRBD2
clone_size: .
v_call: TRBV5-1
j_call: TRBJ2-1
cdr3_aa: CASSFAGGELNEQFF
cdr3_nt: TGCGCCAGCAGCTTTGCGGGGGGAGAATTAAATGAGCAGTTCTTC

d_call: TRBD1
clone_size: .
v_call: TRBV29-1
j_call: TRBJ1-2
cdr3_aa: CSVHGQGYGYTF
cdr3_nt: TGCAGCGTACACGGACAGGGGTATGGCTACACCTTC

d_call: .
clone_size: .
v_call: TRBV6-1
j_call: TRBJ1-1
cdr3_aa: CASSEGTVNTEAFF
cdr3_nt: TGTGCCAGCAGTGAAGGGACAGTGAACACTGAAGCTTTCTTT

d_call: .
clone_size: .
v_call: TRBV29-1
j_call: TRBJ2-5
cdr3_aa: CSVVGGLETQYF
cdr3_nt: TGCAGCGTTGTAGGGGGTCTGGAGACCCAGTACTTC

d_call: TRBD2
clone_size: .
v_call: TRBV10-3
j_call: TRBJ2-3
cdr3_aa: CAISGVAGVSTDTQYF
cdr3_nt: TGTGCCATCAGTGGAGTAGCGGGAGTTAGTACAGATACGCAGTATTTT

d_call: TRBD1
clone_size: .
v_call: TRBV18
j_call: TRBJ1-2
cdr3_aa: CASSPAPGTADYGYTF
cdr3_nt: TGTGCCAGCTCACCAGCCCCGGGGACAGCGGACTATGGCTACACCTTC

d_call: .
clone_size: .
v_call: TRBV11-2
j_call: TRBJ1-5
cdr3_aa: CASSLEWGQPQHF
cdr3_nt: TGTGCCAGCAGCTTAGAGTGGGGTCAGCCCCAGCATTTT

d_call: .
clone_size: .
v_call: TRBV5-1
j_call: TRBJ2-4
cdr3_aa: CASRGERVNGNIQYF
cdr3_nt: TGCGCCAGCAGGGGTGAGAGGGTAAATGGAAACATTCAGTACTTC

d_call: TRBD2
clone_size: .
v_call: TRBV6-5
j_call: TRBJ2-1
cdr3_aa: CASKASGYNEQFF
cdr3_nt: TGTGCCAGCAAGGCTAGCGGCTACAATGAGCAGTTCTTC

d_call: .
clone_size: .
v_call: TRBV6-1
j_call: TRBJ2-1
cdr3_aa: CASSDSLWNPFF
cdr3_nt: TGTGCCAGCAGTGATTCTCTATGGAACCCGTTCTTC

d_call: .
clone_size: .
v_call: TRBV7-9
j_call: TRBJ2-7
cdr3_aa: CASSYRDNSYEQYF
cdr3_nt: TGTGCCAGCAGCTACCGGGACAACTCCTACGAGCAGTACTTC

d_call: TRBD1
clone_size: .
v_call: TRBV5-4
j_call: TRBJ2-3
cdr3_aa: CASSSSAGGRPDTQYF
cdr3_nt: TGTGCCAGCAGCTCCTCCGCAGGGGGCCGCCCAGATACGCAGTATTTT

d_call: TRBD1
clone_size: .
v_call: TRBV28
j_call: TRBJ1-2
cdr3_aa: CASSLWDSSNYGYTF
cdr3_nt: TGTGCCAGCAGCTTATGGGACAGTTCTAACTATGGCTACACCTTC

d_call: .
clone_size: .
v_call: TRBV9
j_call: TRBJ1-4
cdr3_aa: CASSPQGNPNEKLFF
cdr3_nt: TGTGCCAGCAGCCCGCAGGGGAATCCTAATGAAAAACTGTTTTTT

d_call: .
clone_size: .
v_call: TRBV27
j_call: TRBJ2-1
cdr3_aa: CASSPHKSSYNEQFF
cdr3_nt: TGTGCCAGCAGTCCCCACAAAAGCTCCTACAATGAGCAGTTCTTC

d_call: .
clone_size: .
v_call: TRBV5-1
j_call: TRBJ2-1
cdr3_aa: CASSLSTANNEQFF
cdr3_nt: TGCGCCAGCAGCTTGTCCACGGCCAACAATGAGCAGTTCTTC

d_call: TRBD2
clone_size: .
v_call: TRBV30
j_call: TRBJ2-3
cdr3_aa: CAWSAAGGPSTQYF
cdr3_nt: TGTGCCTGGAGTGCGGCGGGGGGGCCGAGTACGCAGTATTTT

d_call: TRBD1
clone_size: .
v_call: TRBV5-6
j_call: TRBJ2-7
cdr3_aa: CASSFLRDRAHSYEQYF
cdr3_nt: TGTGCCAGCAGCTTTCTTCGGGACAGGGCTCACTCCTACGAGCAGTACTTC

d_call: .
clone_size: .
v_call: TRBV6-1
j_call: TRBJ1-2
cdr3_aa: CASSVTGGVNYGYTF
cdr3_nt: TGTGCCAGCAGCGTGACAGGCGGTGTTAACTATGGCTACACCTTC

d_call: .
clone_size: .
v_call: TRBV6-1
j_call: TRBJ1-6
cdr3_aa: CASSEAGVGNSPLHF
cdr3_nt: TGTGCCAGCAGTGAAGCGGGGGTAGGGAATTCACCCCTCCACTTT

d_call: .
clone_size: .
v_call: TRBV18
j_call: TRBJ2-3
cdr3_aa: CASSPGAVDTQYF
cdr3_nt: TGTGCCAGCTCGCCGGGAGCGGTAGATACGCAGTATTTT

d_call: .
clone_size: .
v_call: TRBV11-3
j_call: TRBJ1-6
cdr3_aa: CASSLFSDKQNSPLHF
cdr3_nt: TGTGCCAGCAGCTTATTTTCCGACAAACAAAATTCACCCCTCCACTTT

d_call: .
clone_size: few
v_call: TRBV2
j_call: TRBJ2-2
cdr3_aa: CASSEGGANTGELFF
cdr3_nt: TGTGCCAGCAGTGAAGGGGGTGCGAACACCGGGGAGCTGTTTTTT

d_call: .
clone_size: .
v_call: TRBV5-4
j_call: TRBJ2-7
cdr3_aa: CASSLDRSSYEQYF
cdr3_nt: TGTGCCAGCAGCTTGGACAGGAGCTCCTACGAGCAGTACTTC

d_call: TRBD2
clone_size: .
v_call: TRBV5-1
j_call: TRBJ2-1
cdr3_aa: CASSLSLAGDNEQFF
cdr3_nt: TGCGCCAGCAGCTTGAGTCTAGCGGGAGACAATGAGCAGTTCTTC

d_call: TRBD2
clone_size: .
v_call: TRBV5-3
j_call: TRBJ2-1
cdr3_aa: CARSLFGGGEQFF
cdr3_nt: TGTGCCAGAAGCTTGTTTGGGGGAGGGGAGCAGTTCTTC

d_call: .
clone_size: .
v_call: TRBV6-5
j_call: TRBJ2-7
cdr3_aa: CASRRGRWEYEQYF
cdr3_nt: TGTGCCAGCCGGCGGGGCCGGTGGGAATACGAGCAGTACTTC

d_call: TRBD1
clone_size: .
v_call: TRBV6-5
j_call: TRBJ2-5
cdr3_aa: CASSRTGQETQYF
cdr3_nt: TGTGCCAGCAGCCGGACAGGGCAAGAGACCCAGTACTTC

d_call: .
clone_size: .
v_call: TRBV9
j_call: TRBJ1-3
cdr3_aa: CASRPDHLGNTIYF
cdr3_nt: TGTGCCAGCAGGCCTGACCACCTGGGAAACACCATATATTTT

d_call: .
clone_size: .
v_call: TRBV5-6
j_call: TRBJ1-2
cdr3_aa: CASSLPIGTAYGYTF
cdr3_nt: TGTGCCAGCAGCTTGCCGATCGGGACGGCCTATGGCTACACCTTC

d_call: .
clone_size: .
v_call: TRBV4-1
j_call: TRBJ1-4
cdr3_aa: CASSNDRPTWEKLFF
cdr3_nt: TGCGCCAGCAGCAACGACAGGCCCACTTGGGAAAAACTGTTTTTT

d_call: .
clone_size: .
v_call: TRBV10-3
j_call: TRBJ2-3
cdr3_aa: CAIAFTSTDTQYF
cdr3_nt: TGTGCCATCGCGTTCACGAGCACAGATACGCAGTATTTT

d_call: .
clone_size: .
v_call: TRBV7-9
j_call: TRBJ2-2
cdr3_aa: CASSLAGVDTGELFF
cdr3_nt: TGTGCCAGCAGCTTAGCAGGGGTGGACACCGGGGAGCTGTTTTTT

d_call: TRBD1
clone_size: .
v_call: TRBV5-4
j_call: TRBJ1-2
cdr3_aa: CASSLADRAVYGYTF
cdr3_nt: TGTGCCAGCAGCTTGGCCGACAGGGCAGTCTATGGCTACACCTTC

d_call: .
clone_size: .
v_call: TRBV7-2
j_call: TRBJ2-3
cdr3_aa: CASKILGLNTDTQYF
cdr3_nt: TGTGCCAGCAAAATTTTGGGACTTAACACAGATACGCAGTATTTT

d_call: .
clone_size: .
v_call: TRBV29-1
j_call: TRBJ2-1
cdr3_aa: CSAARTNENEQFF
cdr3_nt: TGCAGCGCCGCTCGGACTAACGAAAATGAGCAGTTCTTC

d_call: .
clone_size: once
v_call: TRBV4-2
j_call: TRBJ2-1
cdr3_aa: CASSQDVGGPYEQFF
cdr3_nt: TGTGCCAGCAGCCAAGATGTGGGGGGGCCCTATGAGCAGTTCTTC

d_call: TRBD2
clone_size: .
v_call: TRBV27
j_call: TRBJ2-7
cdr3_aa: CASRRGKSYEQYF
cdr3_nt: TGTGCCAGCCGGCGGGGGAAATCCTACGAGCAGTACTTC

d_call: TRBD2
clone_size: .
v_call: TRBV2
j_call: TRBJ2-7
cdr3_aa: CASSDPLAGGPYEQYF
cdr3_nt: TGTGCCAGCAGTGACCCCCTAGCGGGAGGTCCCTACGAGCAGTACTTC